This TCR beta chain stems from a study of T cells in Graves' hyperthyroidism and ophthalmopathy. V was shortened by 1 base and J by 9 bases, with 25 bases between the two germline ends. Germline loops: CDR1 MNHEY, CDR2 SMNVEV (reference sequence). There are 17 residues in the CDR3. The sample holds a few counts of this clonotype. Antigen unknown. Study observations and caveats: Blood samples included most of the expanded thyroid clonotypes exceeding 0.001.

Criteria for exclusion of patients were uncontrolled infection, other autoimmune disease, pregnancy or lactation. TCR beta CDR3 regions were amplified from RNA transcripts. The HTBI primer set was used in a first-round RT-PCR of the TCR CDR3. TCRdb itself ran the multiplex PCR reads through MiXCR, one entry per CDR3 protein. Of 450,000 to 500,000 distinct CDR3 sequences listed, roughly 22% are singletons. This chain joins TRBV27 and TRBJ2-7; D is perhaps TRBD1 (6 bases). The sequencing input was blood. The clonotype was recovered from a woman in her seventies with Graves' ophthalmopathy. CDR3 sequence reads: CASSLLIAGQTLRGQYF. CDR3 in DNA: TGTGCCAGCAGTTTATTAATCGCCGGACAGACACTTAGGGGGCAGTACTTC.